Sequencing of this TCR beta chain was carried out in a study of T cell repertoires in cytomegalovirus infection. As for the study in general: It was the public TCR beta signatures that indicated both CMV infection and matching HLA type.

TCRdb reprocessed the reads via MiXCR and lists one record per CDR3 protein. This sample has about 700,000 distinct CDR3 sequences; around 31% occur once, and the top ten carry roughly 18%. As to this clonotype: Its cognate antigen is unknown.

J was trimmed by 6 bases and V by 4 bases; bases with no gene match: 9. Germline V gene lookup returns CDR1 MNHEY and CDR2 SVGAGI. The CDR3 totals 18 residues. V gene TRBV6-5 combines with J gene TRBJ2-1, with 16 bases matching TRBD2. The receptor's source is a human donor in good health (CMV status not recorded). Some clones in this sample may be carry-over from other donors' samples. This sample comprised cultured PBMCs, obtained from culture after CMV antigen stimulation. CDR3 in amino acids: CASSFSGTSGRDGNEQFF. The CDR3 region has the DNA TGTGCCAGCAGTTTCTCCGGGACTAGCGGGAGGGATGGCAATGAGCAGTTCTTC.